In its sample, the clone carrying this T cell receptor (beta chain) was seen a few times. This entry comes from a study of identical twins. In TCRdb, the 5' RACE reads were re-called with MiXCR into one record per CDR3 protein. The data show 600,000 to 800,000 distinct CDR3 sequences, with about 20% seen just once and 4.3% held by the top ten. Trimming pared 6 bases from V and 10 bases from J, leaving 13 bases between. The CDR3 is made up of 13 amino acids. Another study also made use of these data, one on T cells expressing NK-cell markers.

This clonotype was sampled from a woman in her late teens or twenties in good health. The rearrangement links TRBV12-3 or TRBV12-4 to TRBJ1-6, with D possibly TRBD1 on 6 matching bases. The sequencing sample was made of PBMCs. The CDR3 coding sequence is TGTGCCAGCAGCGTTACAGGGTTATCACCCCTCCACTTT. This codes for CASSVTGLSPLHF.